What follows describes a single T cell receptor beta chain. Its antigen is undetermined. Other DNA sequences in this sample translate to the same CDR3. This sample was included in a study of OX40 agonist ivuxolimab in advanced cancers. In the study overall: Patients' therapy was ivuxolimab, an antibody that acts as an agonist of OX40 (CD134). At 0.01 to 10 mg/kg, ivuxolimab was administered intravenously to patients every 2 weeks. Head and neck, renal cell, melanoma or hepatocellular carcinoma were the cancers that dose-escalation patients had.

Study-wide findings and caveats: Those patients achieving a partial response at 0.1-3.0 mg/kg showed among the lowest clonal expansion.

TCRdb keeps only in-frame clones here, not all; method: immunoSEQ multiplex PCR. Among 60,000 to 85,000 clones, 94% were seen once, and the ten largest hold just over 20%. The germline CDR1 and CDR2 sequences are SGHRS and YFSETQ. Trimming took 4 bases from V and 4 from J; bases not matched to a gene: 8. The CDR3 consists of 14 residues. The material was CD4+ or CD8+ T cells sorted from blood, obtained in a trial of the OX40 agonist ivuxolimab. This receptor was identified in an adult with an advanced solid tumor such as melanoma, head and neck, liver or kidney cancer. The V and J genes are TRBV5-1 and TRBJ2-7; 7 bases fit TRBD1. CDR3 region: CASSLGSGGYEQYF. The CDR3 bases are TGCGCCAGCAGCCTGGGGTCAGGGGGTTACGAGCAGTACTTC.